The 11 T cell receptor beta chains given below trace back to one sample, sequenced in a study of cytomegalovirus exposure and HLA in healthy donors (dated by TCRdb to about 2017). To prepare the library, the immunoSEQ multiplex PCR assay was applied. For the multiplex PCR, a mixture combining 60 forward primers for TCR Vbeta segments and 13 reverse primers for TCR Jbeta segments was used. TCRdb mirrors the immuneACCESS table, restricted to in-frame sequences. Some clones are absent from its copies; in checked studies, under half trace to an unresolved V gene, and the reason for the others is unknown. Counted in this sample were 69,000 or so clones; around 74% of them appeared once. The top ten constitute approximately 12% of the sample. The source material was PBMCs. These TCRs come from a woman between 55 and 75 years old in good health and CMV-seropositive.

This clone was observed a handful of times. The CDR3 DNA reads TGTGCCAGCAGCTTGAGGGAATCTGGAAACACCATATATTTT. It encodes CASSLRESGNTIYF. The J gene is TRBJ1-3, the V gene TRBV13; D is ambiguous. The germline CDR1 and CDR2 sequences are PRHDT and FYEKMQ (reference sequence). Trimming left V 3 bases short and J 1 base short, with 7 bases between. CDR3 length: 14 residues.

The V and J genes are TRBV2 and TRBJ2-7; tentative D call: TRBD1 (6 bases). Germline CDR1 and CDR2: SNHLY and FYNNEI. V gave up 4 bases and J gave up 2 bases, with 18 bases separating them. This CDR3 comprises 16 residues. The CDR3 region is CASSAESGHFPYEQYF. The CDR3 DNA is TGTGCCAGCAGTGCCGAATCGGGACACTTTCCCTACGAGCAGTACTTC.

The V gene is TRBV18, the J gene TRBJ2-1; 8 nucleotides align to TRBD1. The CDR3 is 14 residues long. Germline trimming cut 4 bases from V and 5 bases from J; bases unmatched to any gene: 4. Germline V gene sequence: CDR1 KGHSH, CDR2 LQKENI. CDR3 loop: CASSRTGIDNEQFF. The CDR3 DNA follows: TGTGCCAGCTCACGGACAGGGATTGACAATGAGCAGTTCTTC.

This chain uses TRBV7-8 with TRBJ1-1, with TRBD1 matching over 10 bases. Losses at the gene ends were 5 bases for V and 6 bases for J; bases not matched to a gene: 6. The CDR3 is made up of 14 amino acids. Germline V gene sequence: CDR1 SGHVS, CDR2 FQNEAQ. CDR3 nucleotide sequence: TGTGCCAGCAGCCTAGACAGGGGGCATCCTGAAGCTTTCTTT. Translating gives CASSLDRGHPEAFF.

The V and J genes are TRBV20-1 and TRBJ1-2; weak D call: TRBD1 (5 bases). This CDR3 has 11 residues. The V end was cut by 6 bases, the J end by 6 bases, with 11 bases between. Germline V lookup: CDR1 DFQATT, CDR2 SNEGSKA (reference sequence). CDR3 bases: TGCAGTGCGACTCCAGGGAATGGCTACACCTTC. This gives the protein CSATPGNGYTF.

The CDR3 is CASSLLLAGGPGSETQYF. Written as DNA, the CDR3 is TGTGCCAGCAGCTTACTACTAGCGGGGGGGCCGGGGTCGGAGACCCAGTACTTC. The gene calls are TRBV7-9 and TRBJ2-5, with 13 bases matching TRBD2. The V gene end was trimmed by 2 bases and the J gene end by 5 bases; junction bases not matched to a gene: 11. The germline V gene has CDR1 SEHNR and CDR2 FQNEAQ (reference sequence). This CDR3 has 18 residues.

This clone was found a few times. The chain recombines TRBV15 with TRBJ1-5, with TRBD1 matching over 7 bases. Trimming took 5 bases from V and 9 from J; bases not matched to a gene: 7. Germline-derived CDR1 and CDR2 are LNHNV and YYDKDF (reference sequence). The CDR3 consists of 13 residues. The CDR3 is CATSAGGQSPQHF. The CDR3 DNA reads TGTGCCACCAGCGCAGGGGGGCAATCGCCCCAGCATTTT.

The chain couples TRBV19 to TRBJ2-1; the D gene is possibly TRBD2 (5 bases). Trimming removed 8 bases at V and 0 bases at J, with 14 bases between. In germline, CDR1 is LNHDA, CDR2 SQIVND (reference sequence). The CDR3 covers 15 residues. The CDR3 loop is CASVGIFSSYNEQFF. CDR3 sequence (DNA): TGTGCCAGTGTCGGGATCTTTAGCTCCTACAATGAGCAGTTCTTC. Based on the CDR3 plus reference TRBV19 and TRBJ2-1, the full variable domain is DGGITQSPKYLFRKEGQNVTLSCEQNLNHDAMYWYRQDPGQGLRLIYYSQIVNDFQKGDIAEGYSVSREKKESFPLTVTSAQKNPTAFYLCASVGIFSSYNEQFFGPGTRLTVL.

The rearrangement uses TRBV6-4 and TRBJ1-1, with a tentative D call TRBD1 (6 bases). This CDR3 spans 16 amino acids. Trimming removed 0 bases at V and 0 bases at J, with 11 bases between. From germline, CDR1 is MRHNA and CDR2 SNTAGT. The CDR3, as DNA: TGTGCCAGCAGTGACTCTCTGGGGGCGCTGAACACTGAAGCTTTCTTT. Translated: CASSDSLGALNTEAFF.

The chain employs TRBV29-1 and TRBJ2-1; 9 positions match TRBD2. The trim removed 0 bases at V and 2 bases at J, leaving 5 bases unmatched. This CDR3 has 16 residues. Per germline, CDR1 SQVTM and CDR2 ANQGSEA. The CDR3 DNA is TGCAGCGTTGAAGATCTGGCGGGAGGGCCCTACAATGAGCAGTTCTTC. It specifies CSVEDLAGGPYNEQFF.

In its sample, this clone was seen once. The chain uses TRBV6-1 and TRBJ1-1; weak D call: TRBD1 (5 bases). The CDR3 runs to 17 residues. CDR1 is MNHNS and CDR2 is SASEGT in the germline V gene. V lost 0 bases, J lost 4 bases, and 18 bases lay in between. The CDR3 sequence is CASSEARGGADITEAFF. The CDR3 bases are TGTGCCAGCAGTGAAGCCCGGGGAGGGGCCGATATCACTGAAGCTTTCTTT.